The clone carrying this TCR beta chain came up a few times. These data belong to a study of blood T cell repertoires in COVID-19. Data came from immunoSEQ multiplex PCR; TCRdb stores just in-frame clones and leaves some out. The sample holds roughly 53,000 clones; about three quarters are singletons and the top ten take about 45%. Germline values: CDR1 MNHEY, CDR2 SVGAGI. With 7 bases clipped from V and 7 bases from J, the junction kept 6 bases outside the gene matches. This CDR3 comprises 14 residues. Sequenced sample: peripheral blood. The receptor comes from a man between 65 and 80 years old with active or convalescent COVID-19. The chain combines TRBV6-5 with TRBJ1-6, with 8 positions matching TRBD1. CDR3 residues: CASNAGQGNSPLHF. The CDR3 DNA follows: TGTGCCAGCAATGCCGGACAGGGAAATTCACCCCTCCACTTT.